This T cell receptor (beta chain) was recovered during a study of blood T cell repertoires in COVID-19. Across the study: The United States, Italy and Spain were the sources of the acute and convalescent COVID-19 samples. The analysed material was cDNA or gDNA that came from T cells, B-cell-depleted T cells, or PBMCs.

V lost 2 bases and J lost 7, with 8 bases in between. The CDR3 sequence is 13 residues long. The germline CDR1 and CDR2 sequences are KGHSH and LQKENI. Authors' data handling: Reference gene primers were amplified, and this amplification served to estimate nucleated cell counts. Generated by immunoSEQ multiplex PCR, the TCRdb table keeps only in-frame clones and is missing some. V and J calls and clone size are copied from that table; D and trimming were computed from the DNA. In the table there are about 350,000 clones, roughly 89% of which are singletons. Patients from Seattle were sampled longitudinally, starting during active infection.

This chain joins TRBV18 and TRBJ1-4; no clear D. The TCR sequence derives from a woman in her sixties or seventies with COVID-19, enrolled during active disease. The material sequenced was peripheral blood. The CDR3 is CASSPDISEKLFF. The CDR3 DNA sequence: TGTGCCAGCTCACCAGACATTTCTGAAAAACTGTTTTTT.